The 21 T cell receptor beta chains reported below all come from one sample, sequenced in a study of shared clonotypes between healthy human individuals. Clones were read by immunoSEQ multiplex PCR, and TCRdb kept only the in-frame ones, dropping some. The repertoire holds roughly 500,000 clones, with more than 75% as singletons. Specimen: PBMCs. The receptor source for this set is a woman aged 40 to 50 in good health. Some clones in this sample may be carry-over from other donors' samples.

The chain couples TRBV28 to TRBJ1-2; 8 bases agree with TRBD1. This CDR3 has 14 amino acids. Germline V CDR1 and CDR2: MDHEN, SYDVKM. The trim removed 8 bases at V and 4 bases at J, leaving 9 bases unmatched. CDR3 nucleotide sequence: TGTGCCAGCCAGCCAGGGGGCGACAGCTATGGCTACACCTTC. This sequence encodes CASQPGGDSYGYTF.

The chain employs TRBV2 and TRBJ1-1, with D perhaps TRBD1 (6 bases). From germline, CDR1 is SNHLY and CDR2 FYNNEI. The CDR3 is made up of 17 amino acids. Trimming left V 11 bases short and J 0 bases short, with 25 bases between. In DNA, the CDR3 is TGTGCCCGCATAGGGGGTGGGGGACGCCCCATGAACACTGAAGCTTTCTTT. Translating it yields CARIGGGGRPMNTEAFF.

To note about this clone: This likely traces to a read error, being one base from a far larger clone. The chain recombines TRBV30 with TRBJ2-5; 7 nucleotides align to TRBD1. With the DNA end fitting TRBJ2-7 better, the J assignment may be wrong. CDR3 length equals 15 residues. Per germline, CDR1 GTSNPN and CDR2 SVGIG (reference sequence). The CDR3 nucleotides are TGTGCCTGGAGTGTACAGGGGCTAGAATTCTACGAGCAGTACTTC. Protein: CAWSVQGLEFYEQYF.

This clone was seen just once. At one end, the junction sequence differs from germline, possibly due to a read error. The CDR3 region is CAISEGDSLYGYTF. The CDR3 nucleotides are TGTGCCATCAGTGAAGGGGACAGCCTATATGGCTACACCTTC. This chain links TRBV6-1 with TRBJ1-2, with TRBD1 matching over 7 bases. Germline CDR1 reads MNHNS; CDR2 reads SASEGT. The CDR3 has 14 amino acids.

The chain combines TRBV18 with TRBJ2-6; 10 bases are a match to TRBD1. Germline V gives CDR1 KGHSH, CDR2 LQKENI. V dropped 6 bases and J dropped 4; count of bases not matched to a gene: 15. The CDR3 covers 19 residues. In DNA form, the CDR3 reads TGTGCCAGCTCCCGGACGACCGGGACAGGGGATTTCGGGGCCAACGTCCTGACTTTC. As protein: CASSRTTGTGDFGANVLTF.

The chain couples TRBV6-1 to TRBJ2-7, with D tentatively TRBD1 (5 bases). The CDR3 covers 14 residues. V dropped 4 bases and J dropped 3 bases, with 13 bases sitting between them. Looked up from germline, CDR1 is MNHNS and CDR2 is SASEGT. The CDR3 protein is CASSAATQGYEQYF. CDR3 in DNA: TGTGCCAGCAGTGCCGCGACCCAGGGCTACGAGCAGTACTTC.

This chain connects TRBV2 to TRBJ2-7, with 8 bases that match TRBD1. The CDR3 is 12 residues long. CDR1 and CDR2 from the germline V gene are SNHLY and FYNNEI. V trimming: 5 bases; J trimming: 7 bases; junction bases outside the gene matches: 4. The CDR3 region has the DNA TGTGCCAGCAGTCGAACAGGGGGGGAGCAGTACTTC. Its translation is CASSRTGGEQYF. The full variable domain, completed using reference TRBV2 and TRBJ2-7, is EPEVTQTPSHQVTQMGQEVILRCVPISNHLYFYWYRQILGQKVEFLVSFYNNEISEKSEIFDDQFSVERPDGSNFTLKIRSTKLEDSAMYFCASSRTGGEQYFGPGTRLTVT.

V gene TRBV15 combines with J gene TRBJ2-3; TRBD2 matches at 7 bases. The CDR3 has 15 residues. V was pared by 0 bases and J by 2 bases, with 2 bases of the junction left unmatched. CDR1 and CDR2 (germline): LNHNV, YYDKDF (reference sequence). CDR3 DNA sequence: TGTGCCACCAGCAGAGAGCTAGCGGACACAGATACGCAGTATTTT. Its protein is CATSRELADTDTQYF.

This clone was counted many times. The chain employs TRBV9 and TRBJ2-3; no clear D gene. This CDR3 is 14 amino acids long. Trimming took off 0 bases at V and 0 bases at J, with 5 bases between the two ends. Germline assignment: CDR1 SGDLS and CDR2 YYNGEE. CDR3 residues: CASSVAISTDTQYF. CDR3 DNA: TGTGCCAGCAGCGTAGCGATTAGCACAGATACGCAGTATTTT.

The rearrangement uses TRBV4-2 and TRBJ2-2; D is unclear. Trimming left V 2 bases short and J 1 base short, with 8 bases between. Germline CDR1 and CDR2: LGHNA and YNFKEQ. The CDR3 loop spans 15 amino acids. The CDR3 loop is CASSQLFKNTGELFF. CDR3 sequence (DNA): TGTGCCAGCAGCCAACTCTTCAAGAACACCGGGGAGCTGTTTTTT.

The rearrangement uses TRBV28 and TRBJ2-3; D is ambiguous. Germline CDR1 and CDR2: MDHEN and SYDVKM. V was pared by 2 bases and J by 0 bases, with 12 bases between. The CDR3 is made up of 16 amino acids. CDR3 coding DNA: TGTGCCAGCAGTTTAATGGTAGCACTAAGCACAGATACGCAGTATTTT. This encodes CASSLMVALSTDTQYF.

The V call is TRBV29-1, the J call TRBJ2-3, with unresolved D. The CDR3 is made up of 13 amino acids. The V and J ends lost 5 bases and 0 bases respectively, with 9 bases between them. Germline-derived CDR1 and CDR2 are SQVTM and ANQGSEA. In DNA form, the CDR3 reads TGCAGCGTTAGCCCTGACAGCACAGATACGCAGTATTTT. Translated: CSVSPDSTDTQYF.

The chain carries TRBV7-9 and TRBJ2-1; a possible D gene is TRBD2 (5 bases). Trimming took off 1 base at V and 10 bases at J, with 11 bases between the two ends. Germline CDR1 SEHNR, CDR2 FQNEAQ (reference sequence). The CDR3 spans 13 residues. The CDR3 DNA reads TGTGCCAGCAGCTTAGAATATACGGGAGAGCAGTTCTTC. The encoded protein is CASSLEYTGEQFF. Complete variable domain (other parts from reference TRBV7-9 and TRBJ2-1): DTGVSQNPRHKITKRGQNVTFRCDPISEHNRLYWYRQTLGQGPEFLTYFQNEAQLEKSRLLSDRFSAERPKGSFSTLEIQRTEQGDSAMYLCASSLEYTGEQFFGPGTRLTVL.

Many counts were recorded for this clone. V usage is TRBV6-1 and J usage is TRBJ1-1; D remains unclear. V gave up 6 bases and J gave up 0 bases, with 8 bases separating them. CDR3 size: 13 residues. The germline V gene encodes CDR1 MNHNS and CDR2 SASEGT. DNA for the CDR3: TGTGCCAGCAGCCAAGAGGTGAACACTGAAGCTTTCTTT. Translated: CASSQEVNTEAFF.

This chain links TRBV7-2 with TRBJ2-7; D is ambiguous. V was clipped by 0 bases and J by 5 bases, with 11 bases between them. The CDR3 is 14 residues long. CDR1 SGHTA and CDR2 FQGNSA come from the germline V gene. The CDR3 DNA follows: TGTGCCAGCAGCTTAGCAAGAGCTTTCAACGAGCAGTACTTC. Residues: CASSLARAFNEQYF.

This chain uses TRBV7-2 with TRBJ2-7; 16 bases are shared with TRBD2. Germline V gene data show CDR1 as SGHTA and CDR2 as FQGNSA. The CDR3 covers 16 residues. V lost 1 base, J lost 9 bases, and 6 bases stayed unmatched. The CDR3 spells CASSLVGGTSGRVQYF. The CDR3 region has the DNA TGTGCCAGCAGCTTAGTGGGAGGGACTAGCGGGAGGGTGCAGTACTTC.

Comment on this clone: This is likely a read error, given that the CDR3 carries no conserved phenylalanine or tryptophan at its end. The chain has TRBV29-1 and TRBJ1-2; D is unresolved. Germline-derived CDR1 and CDR2 are SQVTM and ANQGSEA. V was shortened by 7 bases and J by 2 bases, with 8 bases between the two germline ends. CDR3 length: 11 amino acids. This CDR3 is CSESLNYGYTL. CDR3 nucleotides: TGCAGCGAGTCCTTAAACTATGGCTACACCCTC.

The V gene is TRBV25-1, the J gene TRBJ2-5; 9 nucleotides agree with TRBD1. Germline-derived CDR1 and CDR2 are MGHDK and SYGVNS. This CDR3 region has 16 residues. The V segment lost 4 bases and the J segment 4 bases; nucleotides outside the gene matches: 10. CDR3 loop: CASSAPSGTGRETQYF. CDR3 coding DNA: TGTGCCAGCAGTGCGCCCTCCGGGACAGGGAGAGAGACCCAGTACTTC.

The chain combines TRBV6-1 with TRBJ1-2; TRBD1 aligns across 8 bases. The CDR3 spans 14 residues. Germline CDR1 and CDR2: MNHNS and SASEGT. Unmatched junction bases numbered 10, after V lost 5 bases and J lost 8 bases. The DNA for the CDR3 is TGTGCCAGCAGTTCGGGGGACAGGTTGCGGGGCTACACCTTC. The encoded protein is CASSSGDRLRGYTF.

The chain recombines TRBV7-9 with TRBJ2-2, with D possibly matching TRBD1 (7 bases). Germline values: CDR1 SEHNR, CDR2 FQNEAQ (reference sequence). Trimming removed 4 bases at V and 5 bases at J, with 14 bases between. The CDR3 length is 15 residues. The CDR3 reads CASSSRDSLTGELFF. CDR3 coding DNA: TGTGCCAGCAGCTCGCGGGACAGCTTGACCGGGGAGCTGTTTTTT.

This chain uses TRBV5-4 with TRBJ1-1; TRBD1 might be the D (6 bases). The ends were cut back, 0 bases at V and 11 bases at J, with 11 bases in the middle. Germline lookup yields CDR1 SGHNT and CDR2 YYREEE (reference sequence). The CDR3 is made up of 12 amino acids. Written as DNA, the CDR3 is TGTGCCAGCAGCTTGGTGGCAGGGGACGCTTTCTTT. It encodes CASSLVAGDAFF.